These 9 T cell receptor beta chains were all obtained from the same sample, sequenced in a study of T cells in Graves' hyperthyroidism and ophthalmopathy. The investigators amplified TCR beta CDR3 regions from RNA transcripts. HTBI primers were the set used in a first-round RT-PCR of the TCR CDR3. TCRdb ran MiXCR on the multiplex PCR reads and lists one entry per CDR3 protein. This table has some 560,000 distinct CDR3 sequences, about 15% appearing once. Sequencing was done on a sample of blood. The source is a woman in her thirties or forties with Graves' hyperthyroidism.

This clonotype was seen a handful of times. The chain links TRBV19 to TRBJ2-3; 12 positions agree with TRBD2. CDR1 and CDR2 from the germline V gene are LNHDA and SQIVND (reference sequence). The CDR3 is 15 amino acids. V shed 4 bases, J shed 5 bases, and the junction held 4 bases outside the gene matches. The CDR3: CASSTTSGSGDTQYF. The CDR3 nucleotides are TGTGCCAGTAGTACGACTAGCGGGAGTGGAGATACGCAGTATTTT.

Regarding this clonotype: A clone one base away is much larger, so this may be a read error. This chain links TRBV27 with TRBJ2-3; D not resolved. The assigned J gene may be wrong: the sequence end matches TRBJ1-5 better. The CDR3 has 16 amino acids. Germline-derived CDR1 and CDR2 are MNHEY and SMNVEV (reference sequence). This CDR3 reads CASSTPLREGVDTQHF. DNA of the CDR3: TGTGCCAGCAGTACCCCATTGCGGGAGGGCGTAGATACGCAGCATTTT.

This clonotype was observed a few times. The V and J genes are TRBV5-4 and TRBJ2-1; no reliable D call. V was shortened by 0 bases and J by 6 bases, with 10 bases between the two germline ends. This CDR3 region has 14 residues. Germline V CDR1 and CDR2: SGHNT, YYREEE (reference sequence). CDR3 nucleotides: TGTGCCAGCAGCTTGGAGGTCTCAGGCAATGAGCAGTTCTTC. This sequence encodes CASSLEVSGNEQFF.

The chain carries TRBV5-1 and TRBJ2-1, with 9 nucleotides matching TRBD1. V dropped 4 bases and J dropped 4; count of bases not matched to a gene: 6. CDR1 is SGHRS, CDR2 YFSETQ, per germline. The length of the CDR3 is 15 residues. In nucleotides, the CDR3 is TGCGCCAGCAGCCCAGCGGACAGGGGTTACAATGAGCAGTTCTTC. Protein: CASSPADRGYNEQFF.

This clonotype was seen many times. V is TRBV6-1 and J is TRBJ2-5; 9 positions match TRBD1. The CDR3 is made up of 17 amino acids. Germline V gene sequence: CDR1 MNHNS, CDR2 SASEGT. With 6 bases clipped from V and 4 bases from J, the junction kept 15 bases outside the gene matches. The CDR3 sequence: CASSPQRGTGRGETQYF. The CDR3 coding sequence is TGTGCCAGCAGCCCTCAGAGGGGGACAGGGCGGGGAGAGACCCAGTACTTC.

This clonotype came up many times. The chain recombines TRBV28 with TRBJ2-1; 10 bases align to TRBD2. The CDR3 is 14 amino acids. Germline lookup yields CDR1 MDHEN and CDR2 SYDVKM. V gave up 5 bases and J gave up 8 bases; unmatched junction bases: 6. CDR3 region: CASSRAGGHYEQFF. The CDR3 DNA follows: TGTGCCAGCAGTAGAGCGGGAGGGCACTATGAGCAGTTCTTC.

The chain combines TRBV5-1 with TRBJ1-4; 12 nucleotides agree with TRBD1. Germline V CDR1 and CDR2: SGHRS, YFSETQ. Trimming took 4 bases from V and 6 from J; bases not matched to a gene: 7. CDR3 length equals 16 residues. CDR3 DNA sequence: TGCGCCAGCAGCACCGGGACAGGGGGCGAATATGAAAAACTGTTTTTT. It translates to CASSTGTGGEYEKLFF.

Points on this clonotype: A read error is possible here, since a much larger clone lies one base away. V usage is TRBV28 and J usage is TRBJ2-2, with D maybe TRBD2 (5 bases). The germline V gene encodes CDR1 MDHEN and CDR2 SYDVKM. CDR3 length: 15 residues. This CDR3 is CASSYQAKGTGEPFF. CDR3 DNA sequence: TGTGCCAGCAGTTACCAAGCAAAAGGCACCGGGGAGCCGTTTTTT. The variable domain in full, completed from reference TRBV28 and TRBJ2-2, reads DVKVTQSSRYLVKRTGEKVFLECVQDMDHENMFWYRQDPGLGLRLIYFSYDVKMKEKGDIPEGYSVSREKKERFSLILESASTNQTSMYLCASSYQAKGTGEPFFGEGSRLTVL.

This clonotype has a count of ten or more. The chain links TRBV7-8 to TRBJ2-5; 11 bases line up with TRBD2. Per germline, CDR1 SGHVS and CDR2 FQNEAQ. CDR3 length: 16 amino acids. V was pared by 5 bases and J by 4 bases, with 9 bases of the junction left unmatched. As DNA, the CDR3 is TGTGCCAGCAGCCCCTATTCCGGACTAGCGGGAGAGACCCAGTACTTC. Amino acids: CASSPYSGLAGETQYF.